This T cell receptor beta chain was captured in a study of blood T cell repertoires in COVID-19. Measured with immunoSEQ multiplex PCR; TCRdb has only the in-frame clones, and not every one. The table includes about 210,000 clones, about 81% detected once. This CDR3 is 15 amino acids long. CDR1 SGHRS and CDR2 YFSETQ come from the germline V gene. Trimming removed 6 bases from V and 0 bases from J, with 15 bases in between. This clonotype was obtained from a man aged 35 to 55 who had recovered from COVID-19. The chain uses TRBV5-1 and TRBJ1-1; D may be TRBD1 (5 bases). Sequencing was carried out using PBMCs or T cells enriched from blood (not recorded which). The CDR3 loop is CASMFGAGVNTEAFF. The CDR3, as DNA: TGCGCCAGCATGTTTGGGGCAGGTGTGAACACTGAAGCTTTCTTT.